The clone carrying this TCR beta chain appeared many times. Antigen: not known. This entry comes from a study of T-cell reconstitution after alpha-beta-depleted transplantation in children. Whole-study results and caveats: Some patients' high day-60 TCRbeta diversity was traced to surviving recipient T cells and thymic progenitors. Hyperexpanded clones declined; after one year, newly produced T cells mostly supplied diversity.

The authors prepared the TCRbeta library with unique molecular identifiers. TCRdb re-called the PCR reads through MiXCR, storing one row per CDR3 protein. The sample yields over 450,000 distinct CDR3 sequences, about 10% seen once. Germline CDR1 reads MNHNY; CDR2 reads SVGAGI (reference sequence). Trimming took 7 bases from V and 7 from J, leaving 5 bases between them. The CDR3 loop spans 10 amino acids. The genes are TRBV6-6 and TRBJ2-1; no clear D. The specimen comprised PBMCs, sampled before TCRalphabeta/CD19-depleted stem cell transplant. This TCR was sampled from a child younger than 10 with inherited bone marrow failure, due to receive a stem cell transplant. The CDR3 sequence: CASNENEQFF. CDR3 sequence (DNA): TGTGCCAGCAATGAGAATGAGCAGTTCTTC.